This is a list of T cell receptor beta chains from one sample in a study of blood T cells in healthy people across ages. TCRdb ran MiXCR on the 5' RACE reads and lists one entry per CDR3 protein. There are roughly 730,000 distinct CDR3 sequences in the sample; around 50% occur only once, and 25% to 30% lies in the top ten. Sequenced sample: blood. These TCRs come from a man aged 40-55 years in good health. Both conserved end residues are part of each CDR3. A D gene is named only where the DNA matches it firmly. Size is omitted from some rows. Given values are once, few, many or a class for expanded clones.

V	D	size	J	DNA	CDR3
TRBV7-9	.	.	TRBJ2-1	TGTGCCAGCAGCCCCACGGGGTATGAGCAGTTCTTC	CASSPTGYEQFF
TRBV29-1	.	few	TRBJ1-2	TGCAGCGTGTATCACCGCCGTATAAGGGACGGGCACACCTTC	CSVYHRRIRDGHTF
TRBV10-3	.	.	TRBJ1-1	TGTGCCATCAGTGACCTTGCGGGCACTGGAGCTTTCTTT	CAISDLAGTGAFF
TRBV9	TRBD2	.	TRBJ2-3	TGTGCCAGCAGCGTAGTAGCGGCCGCGGGAGCCACAGATACGCAGTATTTT	CASSVVAAAGATDTQYF
TRBV7-7	TRBD2	.	TRBJ2-5	TGTGCCAGCAGCTTACGGACTAGCGGACCGGGGACCCAGTACTTC	CASSLRTSGPGTQYF
TRBV6-1	.	.	TRBJ1-2	TGTGCCAGCAGTGAAGCTTATTCCGCGGGCTACACCTTC	CASSEAYSAGYTF
TRBV20-1	.	few	TRBJ1-1	TGCAGTGCTCCAGGGGTCTTCACTGAAGCTTTCTTT	CSAPGVFTEAFF
TRBV6-6	TRBD1	.	TRBJ2-7	TGTGCCAGCAGAGTCGGGACAGGGTTTTACGAGCAGTACTTC	CASRVGTGFYEQYF
TRBV28	.	.	TRBJ2-1	TGTGCCAGCAGTGCGCGGACCAAAGGTAATGAGCAGTTCTTC	CASSARTKGNEQFF
TRBV5-6	TRBD1	.	TRBJ1-2	TGTGCCAGCAGCTTCGCGGACAGGGGGCGTTTTGGCTATGGCTACACCTTC	CASSFADRGRFGYGYTF
TRBV5-1	TRBD2	.	TRBJ2-1	TGCGCCAGCAGCCAAGGACAGGGACTAGCGGGGCCCTACAATGAGCAGTTCTTC	CASSQGQGLAGPYNEQFF
TRBV3-1	TRBD1	.	TRBJ2-1	TGTGCCAGCAGCCCGTCGGACAGGTTCAACAATGAGCAGTTCTTC	CASSPSDRFNNEQFF
TRBV20-1	.	.	TRBJ2-3	TGCAGTGCGCTGGACAGAGGTCCCACAGATACGCAGTATTTT	CSALDRGPTDTQYF
TRBV5-1	.	.	TRBJ2-7	TGCGCCAGCAGCATAGGGACTGACTACGAGCAGTACTTC	CASSIGTDYEQYF
TRBV7-2	.	few	TRBJ2-7	TGTGCCAGCAGCTCCGATTGGGGGGACTGGGAAACTCCCTACGAGCAGTACTTC	CASSSDWGDWETPYEQYF
TRBV4-2	TRBD2	.	TRBJ2-1	TGTGCCAGCAGCCAAGGAGCGGGAGTTCGCCAGGGTGAGCAGTTCTTC	CASSQGAGVRQGEQFF
TRBV11-2	.	.	TRBJ1-2	TGTGCCAGCAGCCCCCTACAGAACTATGGCTACACCTTC	CASSPLQNYGYTF
TRBV20-1	.	few	TRBJ2-3	TGCAGAATGATAGGGGGCACAGATACGCAGTATTTT	CRMIGGTDTQYF
TRBV4-2	TRBD2	once	TRBJ2-1	TGTGCCAGCAGCCAAGGGCGGACTAGCGGGAGGTCGGAGCAGTTCTTC	CASSQGRTSGRSEQFF
TRBV7-9	TRBD1	.	TRBJ1-1	TGTGCCAGCAGCCCAATCGCAGGGGGCCCTGAAGCTTTCTTT	CASSPIAGGPEAFF
TRBV7-9	.	.	TRBJ1-1	TGTGCCAGCAGCTTACCGGCAGGGGCGAACACTGAAGCTTTCTTT	CASSLPAGANTEAFF
TRBV27	.	.	TRBJ1-6	TGTGCCAGCAGAAACGTCAAGGTGGGACAAAATTCACCCCTCCACTTT	CASRNVKVGQNSPLHF
TRBV20-1	.	.	TRBJ1-4	TGCAGTGCTGGGGGAGGGTGGGGACTGTTTTTT	CSAGGGWGLFF